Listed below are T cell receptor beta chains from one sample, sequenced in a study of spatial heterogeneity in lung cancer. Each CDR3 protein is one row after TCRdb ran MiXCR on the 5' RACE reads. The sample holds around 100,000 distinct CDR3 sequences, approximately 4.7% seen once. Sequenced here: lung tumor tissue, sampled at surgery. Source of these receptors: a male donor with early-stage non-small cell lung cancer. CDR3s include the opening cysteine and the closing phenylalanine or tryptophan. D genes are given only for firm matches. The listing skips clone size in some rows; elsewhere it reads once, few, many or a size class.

CASSFSAGMVFF	TGTGCCAGCAGCTTCTCGGCAGGGATGGTGTTTTTT	TRBV11-2	TRBJ1-4	.	many
CASSLGPGEGVDTQYF	TGCGCCAGCAGCTTGGGGCCTGGAGAGGGAGTAGATACGCAGTATTTT	TRBV5-1	TRBJ2-3	.	.
CASGTSGRVGIGEQFF	TGTGCCAGCGGGACTAGCGGGAGGGTGGGAATTGGTGAGCAGTTCTTC	TRBV12-3/TRBV12-4	TRBJ2-1	TRBD2	many
CASSQDLTGQFF	TGCGCCAGCAGCCAAGATCTGACGGGGCAGTTCTTC	TRBV4-1	TRBJ2-1	.	many
CASSLSNRGYEQYF	TGTGCCAGCAGTTTAAGTAACAGGGGTTACGAGCAGTACTTC	TRBV28	TRBJ2-7	TRBD1	.
CASSQDSGGEKLFF	TGCGCCAGCAGCCAGGACAGCGGAGGAGAAAAACTGTTTTTT	TRBV4-1	TRBJ1-4	.	many
CASSLALLSDTQYF	TGTGCCAGCAGCTTAGCCTTGCTTTCAGATACGCAGTATTTT	TRBV7-9	TRBJ2-3	.	many
CASSVAGGGYEQYF	TGTGCCAGCAGCGTAGCCGGGGGAGGGTATGAGCAGTACTTC	TRBV9	TRBJ2-7	TRBD2	many
CASSPSSGGPYEQYF	TGTGCCAGCTCACCATCCTCGGGAGGGCCGTACGAGCAGTACTTC	TRBV18	TRBJ2-7	TRBD2	many
CASSLERLMNTEAFF	TGTGCCAGCAGCTTAGAACGCCTAATGAACACTGAAGCTTTCTTT	TRBV7-9	TRBJ1-1	.	many
CSARPYSGRPYEQYF	TGCAGTGCTAGACCCTATAGCGGGAGGCCCTACGAGCAGTACTTC	TRBV20-1	TRBJ2-7	TRBD2	few
CASSLEEASDTQYF	TGTGCCAGCAGCTTGGAGGAGGCGTCAGATACGCAGTATTTT	TRBV5-4	TRBJ2-3	.	.
CSVCREDYAKNIQYF	TGCAGCGTTTGCAGGGAGGACTATGCCAAAAACATTCAGTACTTC	TRBV29-1	TRBJ2-4	.	.
CASSVALEAQYF	TGCGCCAGCAGTGTCGCCTTAGAGGCCCAGTACTTC	TRBV10-2	TRBJ2-5	.	many
CASTPRDSYGGYTF	TGTGCCAGCACCCCGAGAGACAGCTATGGAGGCTACACCTTC	TRBV3-1	TRBJ1-2	.	.
CASDGQLNSNQPQHF	TGTGCCAGCGACGGACAGCTTAATAGCAATCAGCCCCAGCATTTT	TRBV2	TRBJ1-5	.	many
CASSIETGAWQPQHF	TGTGCCAGCAGTATCGAGACAGGGGCTTGGCAGCCCCAGCATTTT	TRBV27	TRBJ1-5	TRBD1	few
CASSSPSGVSYEQYF	TGTGCCAGCAGTTCCCCCTCAGGGGTATCCTACGAGCAGTACTTC	TRBV27	TRBJ2-7	.	many
CASSYRPRGAGEKLFF	TGTGCCAGCAGTTACCGCCCCAGGGGCGCGGGGGAAAAACTGTTTTTT	TRBV6-6	TRBJ1-4	.	many
CASTGTGSVKKLFF	TGTGCCAGCACGGGGACAGGAAGCGTTAAAAAACTGTTTTTT	TRBV6-1	TRBJ1-4	TRBD1	.
CASSGRTGSSEAFF	TGTGCCAGCAGTGGACGGACAGGGTCTTCTGAAGCTTTCTTT	TRBV12-3/TRBV12-4	TRBJ1-1	TRBD1	many
CSARDRVGYSYEQYF	TGCAGTGCTAGAGATCGTGTCGGGTACTCCTACGAGCAGTACTTC	TRBV20-1	TRBJ2-7	.	many
CARSYSRGPTDTQYF	TGCGCCAGGTCCTACTCCAGGGGGCCAACAGATACGCAGTATTTT	TRBV5-1	TRBJ2-3	TRBD1	medium-sized
CASSTGWGQPQHF	TGTGCCAGCAGTACCGGATGGGGACAGCCCCAGCATTTT	TRBV6-5	TRBJ1-5	.	many
CAWSRGIGYNEQFF	TGTGCCTGGAGTAGGGGAATCGGGTACAATGAGCAGTTCTTC	TRBV30	TRBJ2-1	.	.
CASRLIGTSGKQYF	TGTGCCAGCCGCCTGATCGGGACTAGCGGGAAACAGTACTTC	TRBV27	TRBJ2-5	TRBD2	many
CASRESSYNEQFF	TGTGCCAGCAGGGAGAGCTCCTACAATGAGCAGTTCTTC	TRBV12-3/TRBV12-4	TRBJ2-1	.	many
CASSLLKRGGDGYTF	TGTGCCAGCAGTTTATTAAAACGGGGAGGGGATGGCTACACCTTC	TRBV28	TRBJ1-2	.	few
CSVSFALADNEQFF	TGCAGCGTTTCGTTCGCACTAGCGGACAATGAGCAGTTCTTC	TRBV29-1	TRBJ2-1	TRBD2	many
CASTERQDTEAFF	TGTGCCAGTACCGAGCGACAGGACACTGAAGCTTTCTTT	TRBV2	TRBJ1-1	.	many
CSAREGARAKNIQYF	TGCAGTGCTAGAGAGGGGGCGAGAGCCAAAAACATTCAGTACTTC	TRBV20-1	TRBJ2-4	.	few
CASSQEISDWGENEQFF	TGTGCCAGCAGCCAAGAGATTTCCGACTGGGGGGAGAATGAGCAGTTCTTC	TRBV3-1	TRBJ2-1	.	many
CAISEGFHYEQYF	TGTGCCATCAGTGAGGGTTTTCACTACGAGCAGTACTTC	TRBV10-3	TRBJ2-7	.	many
CASSQKLYTGELFF	TGTGCCAGCAGCCAGAAACTTTACACCGGGGAGCTGTTTTTT	TRBV7-9	TRBJ2-2	.	many
CAISDQGKMNTEAFF	TGTGCCATCAGTGACCAGGGAAAAATGAACACTGAAGCTTTCTTT	TRBV10-3	TRBJ1-1	.	many
CSPKNPSTDTQYF	TGCAGTCCGAAGAACCCTAGCACAGATACGCAGTATTTT	TRBV20-1	TRBJ2-3	.	many
CSASSFEFSTSQNYNEQFF	TGCAGTGCTAGTTCTTTTGAGTTTTCGACTAGCCAAAACTACAATGAGCAGTTCTTC	TRBV20-1	TRBJ2-1	TRBD2	.
CASSQGGFRPQHF	TGCGCCAGCAGCCAAGGTGGGTTTCGGCCCCAGCATTTT	TRBV4-1	TRBJ1-5	.	many
CSAIEGSQPQHF	TGCAGTGCTATAGAGGGGTCCCAGCCCCAGCATTTT	TRBV20-1	TRBJ1-5	.	few
CASSPGIYYEQYF	TGTGCCAGCAGCCCCGGGATTTACTACGAGCAGTACTTC	TRBV11-2	TRBJ2-7	.	many
CASSLGTRATGELFF	TGTGCCAGCAGCTTAGGGACTAGGGCCACCGGGGAGCTGTTTTTT	TRBV7-7	TRBJ2-2	TRBD2	many
CASRRRETQYF	TGTGCCAGCAGGCGACGGGAGACCCAGTACTTC	TRBV27	TRBJ2-5	.	many
CASSPNTGELFF	TGTGCCAGCAGCCCAAACACCGGGGAGCTGTTTTTT	TRBV7-9	TRBJ2-2	.	many
CASSAARGDTQYF	TGTGCCAGCAGCGCTGCTCGGGGAGATACGCAGTATTTT	TRBV7-2	TRBJ2-3	.	.
CASSLEQTSTGNTIYF	TGCGCCAGCAGCTTGGAACAGACCAGCACTGGAAACACCATATATTTT	TRBV5-1	TRBJ1-3	.	many
CASSGLAGFDLPFYDEQFF	TGTGCCAGCAGTGGACTAGCGGGTTTTGATTTGCCCTTTTACGATGAGCAGTTCTTC	TRBV27	TRBJ2-1	TRBD2	many
CASSSTSGGHNEQFF	TGTGCCAGCAGCAGCACTAGCGGGGGTCACAATGAGCAGTTCTTC	TRBV13	TRBJ2-1	TRBD2	many
CASSLNEQFF	TGTGCCAGCAGCTTGAATGAGCAGTTCTTC	TRBV5-6	TRBJ2-1	.	many
CASSQYLEGELFF	TGCGCCAGCAGCCAGTACCTGGAGGGGGAGCTGTTTTTT	TRBV4-1	TRBJ2-2	.	many
CASSSTGEFLETQYF	TGTGCCAGCAGTTCCACTGGGGAATTCTTGGAGACCCAGTACTTC	TRBV6-1	TRBJ2-5	.	many
CACTRGSTSDEQYF	TGTGCCTGCACTCGGGGGAGCACTTCTGACGAGCAGTACTTC	TRBV30	TRBJ2-7	.	few
CATSDLKTDRGNWGETYEQYF	TGTGCCACCAGTGATCTTAAGACGGACAGGGGCAACTGGGGCGAAACCTACGAGCAGTACTTC	TRBV24-1	TRBJ2-7	TRBD1	many
CASCQGVRGETQYF	TGTGCTAGCTGCCAAGGCGTCCGGGGAGAGACCCAGTACTTC	TRBV7-7	TRBJ2-5	.	.
CASSKGRTGLNHSPLHF	TGCGCCAGCAGCAAAGGGCGGACAGGGTTAAACCATTCACCCCTCCACTTT	TRBV4-1	TRBJ1-6	TRBD1	many
CASSPFLADIYNEQFF	TGCGCCAGCAGCCCCTTTCTAGCCGATATCTACAATGAGCAGTTCTTC	TRBV4-1	TRBJ2-1	.	.
CASSRDRDNSPLHF	TGTGCCAGCAGTCGGGACAGGGATAATTCACCCCTCCACTTT	TRBV7-9	TRBJ1-6	TRBD1	many
CASSPPLGEQFF	TGTGCCAGCAGCCCCCCTTTGGGGGAGCAGTTCTTC	TRBV3-1	TRBJ2-1	.	many
CASSFRGISSYEQYF	TGTGCCAGCAGTTTTAGGGGAATAAGCTCCTACGAGCAGTACTTC	TRBV28	TRBJ2-7	.	many
CASSFERNQPQHF	TGTGCCAGCAGCTTCGAGCGGAATCAGCCCCAGCATTTT	TRBV11-2	TRBJ1-5	.	many